The sample holds one count of the clone carrying this T cell receptor beta chain. Its specificity is unknown. This entry belongs to a study of cytomegalovirus exposure and HLA in healthy donors. Study results and limitations: Analyses of presence and absence presupposed an approximately uniform sequencing depth across donors. More than 150 TCR beta chains were listed as cytomegalovirus-associated.

The PCR used 60 Vbeta and 13 Jbeta primers. Sequencing used immunoSEQ multiplex PCR; TCRdb keeps in-frame clones, though not all of them. The top ten clones hold just over 1.4% of a sample with approximately 90,000 clones, around four fifths of them seen once. There are 13 residues in the CDR3. Trimming shortened V by 4 bases and J by 1 base, and 7 bases separated the two germline ends. Germline-derived CDR1 and CDR2 are SNHLY and FYNNEI. At collection, donors were nominally healthy, but unrecorded immune exposures were probable. J is TRBJ1-1 and V is TRBV2; D not certain. The sequence came from a male donor in good health and CMV-seronegative. The sequenced material came from PBMCs. The CDR3 nucleotides are TGTGCCAGCAGTGGTGCAGGGAACACTGAAGCTTTCTTT. Amino acids: CASSGAGNTEAFF. Based on the CDR3 plus reference TRBV2 and TRBJ1-1, the full variable domain is EPEVTQTPSHQVTQMGQEVILRCVPISNHLYFYWYRQILGQKVEFLVSFYNNEISEKSEIFDDQFSVERPDGSNFTLKIRSTKLEDSAMYFCASSGAGNTEAFFGQGTRLTVV.